This T cell receptor (beta chain) was recovered during a study of T-cell reconstitution after alpha-beta-depleted transplantation in children. Study-level points and caveats: Fresh T-cell production supplied most of the T-cell counts and diversity seen one year after transplant.

This clonotype was seen a few times. Its antigen is unknown. Preparation of the TCRbeta library involved a method that used unique molecular identifiers. TCRdb reprocessed the PCR reads via MiXCR and lists one record per CDR3 protein. The repertoire holds 300,000 to 400,000 distinct CDR3 sequences, with around 15% as singletons. The germline CDR1 and CDR2 sequences are KGHSH and LQKENI. After removal of 4 bases from V and 7 bases from J, the junction contained 14 bases not matched to a gene. This CDR3 region has 17 residues. This clonotype was sampled from a male patient between 2 and 15 years old who had a stem cell transplant for acute lymphoblastic leukemia, so the T cells may come from the graft donor. This sample comprised PBMCs, mostly from graft donor cells, obtained 360 days after TCRalphabeta/CD19-depleted stem cell transplant. The gene calls are TRBV18 and TRBJ1-4, with 8 bases lining up with TRBD1. The DNA of the CDR3 is TGTGCCAGCTCACGAGATCAGGGGGCGCGAGTCGGTGAAAAACTGTTTTTT. Protein: CASSRDQGARVGEKLFF.